These 31 T cell receptor beta chains were all obtained from the same sample, sequenced in a study of blood T cell repertoires in COVID-19. TCRdb's table, derived via immunoSEQ multiplex PCR, lists solely in-frame clones and lacks some. The profile covers a few hundred thousand clones, with 82% appearing a single time and 3% to 4% taken by the ten largest. The sequenced sample was PBMCs or T cells enriched from blood (not recorded which). The receptors stem from a woman aged 55 to 70 who had recovered from COVID-19.

The chain carries TRBV9 and TRBJ2-7; tentative D call: TRBD1 (5 bases). Germline V gives CDR1 SGDLS, CDR2 YYNGEE. Trimming cost V 5 bases and J 4 bases, with 19 bases left between them. The CDR3 contains 15 residues. The CDR3: CASSTTADPRYEQYF. The CDR3 coding sequence is TGTGCCAGCAGTACGACAGCCGATCCTAGGTACGAGCAGTACTTC.

The chain has TRBV18 and TRBJ1-1, with TRBD1 matching 7 bases. CDR3 size: 14 residues. The junction had 6 bases not matched to a gene; V was cut back by 6 bases and J by 2 bases. Germline V lookup: CDR1 KGHSH, CDR2 LQKENI. CDR3: CASSIDRDNTEAFF. CDR3 in DNA: TGTGCCAGCTCGATCGACAGGGATAACACTGAAGCTTTCTTT.

This chain joins TRBV18 and TRBJ1-2; TRBD1 agrees at 9 bases. This CDR3 contains 17 residues. Germline CDR1 reads KGHSH; CDR2 reads LQKENI. The V segment lost 0 bases and the J segment 7 bases; nucleotides outside the gene matches: 12. CDR3 amino acids: CASSPPMPQQGASGYTF. The CDR3, as DNA: TGTGCCAGCTCACCACCTATGCCGCAACAGGGGGCGTCTGGCTACACCTTC. Looking up the rest from reference TRBV18 and TRBJ1-2 gives the full variable domain: NAGVMQNPRHLVRRRGQEARLRCSPMKGHSHVYWYRQLPEEGLKFMVYLQKENIIDESGMPKERFSAEFPKEGPSILRIQQVVRGDSAAYFCASSPPMPQQGASGYTFGSGTRLTVV.

The rearrangement links TRBV10-1 to TRBJ1-1, with 10 nucleotides matching TRBD1. Germline values: CDR1 WNHNN, CDR2 SYGVQD (reference sequence). The CDR3 loop spans 13 amino acids. The V gene end was trimmed by 6 bases and the J gene end by 4 bases; junction bases not matched to a gene: 2. Here the CDR3 reads CASRDRGTTEAFF. The DNA for the CDR3 is TGCGCCAGCAGGGACAGGGGGACCACTGAAGCTTTCTTT.

The chain has TRBV3-1 (or the pseudogene TRBV3-2) and TRBJ1-1, with TRBD1 as a possible D gene (6 bases). The V gene's germline CDR1 is LGHDT and CDR2 YNNKEL (reference sequence). This CDR3 contains 15 residues. V lost 0 bases, J lost 4 bases, and 12 bases lay in between. CDR3: CASSQDGGLVTEAFF. DNA of the CDR3: TGTGCCAGCAGCCAAGACGGGGGGCTGGTCACTGAAGCTTTCTTT.

The gene calls are TRBV27 and TRBJ2-7; TRBD2 agrees at 9 bases. The V gene end was trimmed by 3 bases and the J gene end by 3 bases; junction bases not matched to a gene: 6. The CDR3 runs to 15 residues. The germline gives CDR1 MNHEY, CDR2 SMNVEV (reference sequence). In DNA form, the CDR3 reads TGTGCCAGCAGTTTGGGGGGCGGGAGGGGCTACGAGCAGTACTTC. Translated, it gives CASSLGGGRGYEQYF.

This sequence joins TRBV6-5 and TRBJ2-2; D is unresolved. Trimming pared 5 bases from V and 1 base from J, leaving 2 bases between. CDR1 is MNHEY, CDR2 SVGAGI, per germline. CDR3 size: 12 residues. CDR3 residues: CASSLNTGELFF. The CDR3 bases are TGTGCCAGCAGTCTGAACACCGGGGAGCTGTTTTTT.

The chain has TRBV9 and TRBJ2-3; D might be TRBD1 (5 bases). V was cut by 3 bases and J by 4 bases, with 21 bases left in between. This CDR3 contains 17 residues. The germline CDR1 and CDR2 sequences are SGDLS and YYNGEE. CDR3 in amino acids: CASSAPRGARVADTQYF. DNA of the CDR3: TGTGCCAGCAGCGCTCCTCGTGGGGCCCGGGTGGCAGATACGCAGTATTTT.

The chain recombines TRBV2 with TRBJ1-6; TRBD1 matches 9 bases. CDR3 length: 19 amino acids. J lost 0 bases, V lost 7 bases, and 13 bases had no gene match. In germline, CDR1 is SNHLY, CDR2 FYNNEI. The CDR3 DNA reads as TGTGCCAGCATTAATATGGACAGGGGACTTAGCTCCTATAATTCACCCCTCCACTTT. This gives the protein CASINMDRGLSSYNSPLHF.

The chain employs TRBV12-3 or TRBV12-4 and TRBJ1-2; D call uncertain. V lost 5 bases and J 6 bases, leaving 10 bases between the germline ends. CDR3 length equals 12 residues. The CDR3, as DNA: TGTGCCAGCAGTACCGGCGGTGATGGCTACACCTTC. As protein: CASSTGGDGYTF.

The chain employs TRBV2 and TRBJ1-1; D is unclear. Trimming cost V 9 bases and J 4 bases, with 9 bases left between them. This CDR3 contains 11 residues. CDR1 and CDR2 (germline): SNHLY, FYNNEI. The CDR3 loop is CARLRGTEAFF. The DNA for the CDR3 is TGTGCCAGGTTGAGAGGCACTGAAGCTTTCTTT.

The chain uses TRBV7-2 and TRBJ2-3; D is possibly TRBD2 (5 bases). V lost 1 base and J 6 bases, leaving 8 bases between the germline ends. Germline V gene lookup returns CDR1 SGHTA and CDR2 FQGNSA. CDR3 length: 13 residues. In nucleotides, the CDR3 is TGTGCCAGCAGCTTAGAAAAGCGGGATACGCAGTATTTT. Its protein is CASSLEKRDTQYF.

The V and J genes are TRBV6-1 and TRBJ1-5; the D gene is possibly TRBD1 (6 bases). The germline CDR1 and CDR2 sequences are MNHNS and SASEGT. The V and J ends lost 1 base and 4 bases respectively, with 17 bases between them. CDR3 size: 17 residues. Here the CDR3 DNA reads TGTGCCAGCAGTGAAGGTTTGGGGGCTGCAGGGAATCAGCCCCAGCATTTT. Amino acid sequence: CASSEGLGAAGNQPQHF.

The chain joins TRBV19 to TRBJ1-2; D perhaps matches TRBD1 (5 bases). CDR1 and CDR2 from the germline V gene are LNHDA and SQIVND (reference sequence). V was pared by 5 bases and J by 8 bases, with 18 bases between. This CDR3 region has 14 residues. The CDR3 region has the DNA TGTGCCAGTAGTGTAACCGGTGGACACGACGGCTACACCTTC. Translating gives CASSVTGGHDGYTF.

The chain joins TRBV14 to TRBJ2-2; 9 nucleotides match TRBD1. From germline, CDR1 is SGHDN and CDR2 FVKESK. The CDR3 covers 16 residues. Germline trimming cut 4 bases from V and 5 bases from J; bases unmatched to any gene: 8. The CDR3 loop reads CASSRPGTGFTGELFF. The CDR3 DNA follows: TGTGCCAGCAGCCGACCCGGGACAGGGTTTACCGGGGAGCTGTTTTTT.

This clone was detected only once. The J gene is TRBJ1-1, the V gene TRBV20-1; D is undetermined. Germline CDR1 DFQATT, CDR2 SNEGSKA (reference sequence). The CDR3 contains 11 residues. V lost 6 bases and J 6 bases, leaving 11 bases between the germline ends. CDR3 sequence: CSAPLSSEAFF. The CDR3 DNA sequence: TGCAGTGCCCCCCTCAGTTCTGAAGCTTTCTTT.

This clone was picked up a small number of times. This chain uses TRBV9 with TRBJ1-3; D is unclear. The V end lost 4 bases, the J end lost 0 bases, and 5 bases lay between the germline ends. Germline assignment: CDR1 SGDLS and CDR2 YYNGEE. CDR3 length: 13 residues. The CDR3: CASSTSSGNTIYF. Here the CDR3 DNA reads TGTGCCAGCAGCACAAGCTCTGGAAACACCATATATTTT.

This clone was seen a handful of times. The chain has TRBV30 and TRBJ2-7, with D perhaps TRBD2 (6 bases). V lost 0 bases and J 4 bases, leaving 13 bases between the germline ends. Germline assignment: CDR1 GTSNPN and CDR2 SVGIG (reference sequence). The CDR3 runs 14 residues. The CDR3 region has the DNA TGTGCCTGGAGTGTACGGAGGGGAATTTACGAGCAGTACTTC. Encoded protein: CAWSVRRGIYEQYF.

This chain links TRBV5-6 with TRBJ1-3; tentatively, D is TRBD1 (5 bases). CDR3 length: 13 amino acids. V was clipped by 4 bases and J by 4 bases, with 9 bases between them. Germline V lookup: CDR1 SGHDT, CDR2 YYEEEE. CDR3 residues: CASSPSGGNTIYF. The CDR3 DNA sequence: TGTGCCAGCAGCCCATCAGGGGGAAACACCATATATTTT.

The V and J genes are TRBV27 and TRBJ1-1, with 9 bases aligning to TRBD1. Trimming took 6 bases from V and 4 from J; bases not matched to a gene: 15. In germline, CDR1 is MNHEY, CDR2 SMNVEV (reference sequence). CDR3 length: 17 residues. This CDR3 is CASRSGTGRWIGTEAFF. The CDR3 coding sequence is TGTGCCAGCAGATCCGGGACAGGGAGATGGATCGGCACTGAAGCTTTCTTT.

The rearrangement links TRBV6-5 to TRBJ2-3; D is uncertain. Trimming left V 6 bases short and J 0 bases short, with 4 bases between. This CDR3 is 12 amino acids long. CDR1 and CDR2 (germline): MNHEY, SVGAGI. The CDR3 reads CASRQSTDTQYF. CDR3 coding DNA: TGTGCCAGCAGGCAGAGCACAGATACGCAGTATTTT.

The gene calls are TRBV19 and TRBJ1-4; 9 nucleotides match TRBD1. The junction had 6 bases not matched to a gene; V was cut back by 5 bases and J by 2 bases. Germline CDR1 is LNHDA and CDR2 is SQIVND (reference sequence). The CDR3 covers 16 residues. In DNA, the CDR3 is TGTGCCAGTAGTCTAGGAACAGGGGGCACTAATGAAAAACTGTTTTTT. This gives the protein CASSLGTGGTNEKLFF. Based on the CDR3 plus reference TRBV19 and TRBJ1-4, the full variable domain is DGGITQSPKYLFRKEGQNVTLSCEQNLNHDAMYWYRQDPGQGLRLIYYSQIVNDFQKGDIAEGYSVSREKKESFPLTVTSAQKNPTAFYLCASSLGTGGTNEKLFFGSGTQLSVL.

The V call is TRBV27, the J call TRBJ1-5, with a possible D match to TRBD1 (5 bases). V dropped 6 bases and J dropped 4 bases, with 25 bases sitting between them. This CDR3 has 18 residues. CDR1 and CDR2 from the germline V gene are MNHEY and SMNVEV (reference sequence). The DNA of the CDR3 is TGTGCCAGCAGGCATCCCTTGGCAGGGCCTCCCCGGAATCAGCCCCAGCATTTT. It is translated as CASRHPLAGPPRNQPQHF.

The V gene is TRBV2, the J gene TRBJ2-2; TRBD1 matches 8 bases. The length of the CDR3 is 18 residues. Germline V gives CDR1 SNHLY, CDR2 FYNNEI. V lost 6 bases, J lost 6 bases, and 18 bases stayed unmatched. This chain's CDR3 is CASSQLGFDRGNPGELFF. CDR3 DNA: TGTGCCAGCAGCCAATTGGGGTTCGACAGGGGAAACCCCGGGGAGCTGTTTTTT.

The V call is TRBV11-3, the J call TRBJ2-1; possible D gene TRBD1, 5 bases. The length of the CDR3 is 13 residues. In germline, CDR1 is SGHNT, CDR2 YENEEA. Trimming stripped 5 bases from V and 9 bases from J, with 14 bases between. CDR3 region: CASSARWGGEQFF. The CDR3 nucleotides are TGTGCCAGCAGCGCAAGGTGGGGCGGTGAGCAGTTCTTC.

The V and J genes are TRBV5-1 and TRBJ2-1; no clear D gene. Germline assignment: CDR1 SGHRS and CDR2 YFSETQ. Trimming left V 4 bases short and J 5 bases short, with 4 bases between. This CDR3 has 11 residues. Written as DNA, the CDR3 is TGCGCCAGCAGCCCGGACAATGAGCAGTTCTTC. Its translation: CASSPDNEQFF.

V and J are TRBV6-1 and TRBJ1-3, with a weak D call TRBD1 (5 bases). Looked up from germline, CDR1 is MNHNS and CDR2 is SASEGT. The CDR3 is 16 amino acids. V was cut by 3 bases and J by 3 bases, with 15 bases left in between. The chain's CDR3 is CASSDLQAGYGNTIYF. The CDR3, as DNA: TGTGCCAGCAGTGACCTACAGGCAGGCTATGGAAACACCATATATTTT.

The gene calls are TRBV5-1 and TRBJ2-7, with a tentative D call TRBD2 (7 bases). There are 15 residues in the CDR3. The V gene lost 4 bases and the J gene lost 5 bases, with 19 bases spanning the gap. Germline V gene sequence: CDR1 SGHRS, CDR2 YFSETQ. The CDR3 coding sequence is TGCGCCAGCAGCCCGGGTTCCGGGGGGCGGGACGAGCAGTACTTC. This codes for CASSPGSGGRDEQYF.

This chain uses TRBV4-1 with TRBJ1-2; maybe TRBD1 (5 bases). V lost 0 bases, J lost 5 bases, and 13 bases lay in between. Germline loops: CDR1 MGHRA, CDR2 YSYEKL. CDR3 length: 15 residues. The CDR3 sequence: CASSQDGATRYGYTF. CDR3 coding DNA: TGCGCCAGCAGCCAAGATGGGGCCACGAGATATGGCTACACCTTC.

The J gene is TRBJ1-4, the V gene TRBV27; 8 nucleotides match TRBD1. Germline values: CDR1 MNHEY, CDR2 SMNVEV (reference sequence). Losses at the gene ends were 0 bases for V and 4 bases for J; bases not matched to a gene: 1. The CDR3 runs 15 residues. The CDR3 region is CASSLSGQVNEKLFF. The DNA for the CDR3 is TGTGCCAGCAGTTTATCGGGACAGGTTAATGAAAAACTGTTTTTT.

V usage is TRBV18 and J usage is TRBJ2-5; 12 bases match TRBD2. J lost 3 bases, V lost 3 bases, and 5 bases had no gene match. From germline, CDR1 is KGHSH and CDR2 LQKENI. The CDR3 has 16 amino acids. CDR3 amino acids: CASSPASGGAKETQYF. DNA for the CDR3: TGTGCCAGCTCACCGGCTAGCGGGGGGGCCAAAGAGACCCAGTACTTC.